A single sample is the source of the 6 T cell receptor beta chains below, sequenced in a study of T cells in Graves' hyperthyroidism and ophthalmopathy. Using RNA transcripts as the source, TCR beta CDR3 regions were amplified. A first-round RT-PCR of the TCR CDR3 used the HTBI primer set. TCRdb re-derived calls from the multiplex PCR reads in MiXCR, one entry per CDR3 protein. This sample has hundreds of thousands of distinct CDR3 sequences, with under 15% found just once. The sample was blood. Receptors originate from a woman aged 18-29 years with Graves' hyperthyroidism.

The genes are TRBV28 and TRBJ1-1; perhaps TRBD1 as D (6 bases). Trimming removed 6 bases at V and 11 bases at J, with 22 bases between. The germline V gene has CDR1 MDHEN and CDR2 SYDVKM. The CDR3 has 14 amino acids. CDR3 DNA sequence: TGTGCCAGCAGCTGGGACACCCAAGAAACTGGGGCTTTCTTT. Amino acids: CASSWDTQETGAFF.

The rearrangement joins TRBV19 to TRBJ1-5; D ambiguous. Deletions cut 3 bases from V and 6 bases from J, with 9 bases between. This CDR3 spans 13 amino acids. Germline V CDR1 and CDR2: LNHDA, SQIVND (reference sequence). The CDR3 sequence is CASSMVDGQPQHF. The CDR3 nucleotides are TGTGCCAGTAGTATGGTGGACGGTCAGCCCCAGCATTTT.

This clonotype was seen many times. This sequence joins TRBV6-6 and TRBJ2-1; either TRBD1 or TRBD2 may supply D (6 bases each). Trimming pared 2 bases from V and 4 bases from J, leaving 12 bases between. The CDR3 consists of 15 residues. CDR1 is MNHNY and CDR2 is SVGAGI in the germline V gene (reference sequence). The CDR3 nucleotides read TGTGCCAGCAGTTACACGGGGGCCGTATACAATGAGCAGTTCTTC. This codes for CASSYTGAVYNEQFF.

This clonotype was recorded only once. The chain is built from TRBV5-1 and TRBJ1-2, with TRBD1 as a possible D gene (6 bases). The CDR3 is 14 amino acids. The germline V gene encodes CDR1 SGHRS and CDR2 YFSETQ. V dropped 1 base and J dropped 6 bases, with 13 bases sitting between them. The CDR3 loop reads CASSLTEQGDGYTF. For the CDR3, the DNA is TGCGCCAGCAGCTTGACAGAACAGGGCGATGGCTACACCTTC.

This clonotype has ten or more counts. This chain links TRBV18 with TRBJ2-1, with D tentatively TRBD2 (6 bases). There are 14 residues in the CDR3. CDR1 KGHSH and CDR2 LQKENI come from the germline V gene. V dropped 3 bases and J dropped 9 bases, with 15 bases sitting between them. CDR3 loop: CASSPSAGQGEQFF. The CDR3, as DNA: TGTGCCAGCTCACCGTCGGCGGGGCAGGGTGAGCAGTTCTTC. Drawing the rest from reference TRBV18 and TRBJ2-1, the complete variable domain is NAGVMQNPRHLVRRRGQEARLRCSPMKGHSHVYWYRQLPEEGLKFMVYLQKENIIDESGMPKERFSAEFPKEGPSILRIQQVVRGDSAAYFCASSPSAGQGEQFFGPGTRLTVL.

The CDR3 region has the DNA TGTGCCAGCAGCTTAGCAACAGTCAATTACAATGAGCAGTTCTTC. Protein sequence: CASSLATVNYNEQFF. This chain links TRBV7-9 with TRBJ2-1, with D unclear. The CDR3 contains 15 residues. Germline V CDR1 and CDR2: SEHNR, FQNEAQ (reference sequence). With 0 bases removed from V and 4 bases from J, the gap between germline ends came to 10 bases.